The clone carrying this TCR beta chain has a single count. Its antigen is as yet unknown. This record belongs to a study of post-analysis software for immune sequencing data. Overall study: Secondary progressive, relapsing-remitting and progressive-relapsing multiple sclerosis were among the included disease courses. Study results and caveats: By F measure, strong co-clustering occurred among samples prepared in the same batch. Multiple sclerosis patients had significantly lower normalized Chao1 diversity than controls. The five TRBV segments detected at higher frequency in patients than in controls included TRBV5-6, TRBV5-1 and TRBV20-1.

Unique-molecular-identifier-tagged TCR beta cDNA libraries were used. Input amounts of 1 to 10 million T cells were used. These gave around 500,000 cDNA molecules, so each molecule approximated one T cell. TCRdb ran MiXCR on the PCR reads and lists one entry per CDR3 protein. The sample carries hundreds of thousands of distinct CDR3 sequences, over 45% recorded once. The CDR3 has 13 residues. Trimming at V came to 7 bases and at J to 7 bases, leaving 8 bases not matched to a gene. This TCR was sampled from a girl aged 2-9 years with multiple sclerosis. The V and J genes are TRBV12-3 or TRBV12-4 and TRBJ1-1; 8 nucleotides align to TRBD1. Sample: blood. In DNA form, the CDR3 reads TGTGCCAGCACCCTGGACAGGGTCGGTGAAGCTTTCTTT. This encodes CASTLDRVGEAFF.